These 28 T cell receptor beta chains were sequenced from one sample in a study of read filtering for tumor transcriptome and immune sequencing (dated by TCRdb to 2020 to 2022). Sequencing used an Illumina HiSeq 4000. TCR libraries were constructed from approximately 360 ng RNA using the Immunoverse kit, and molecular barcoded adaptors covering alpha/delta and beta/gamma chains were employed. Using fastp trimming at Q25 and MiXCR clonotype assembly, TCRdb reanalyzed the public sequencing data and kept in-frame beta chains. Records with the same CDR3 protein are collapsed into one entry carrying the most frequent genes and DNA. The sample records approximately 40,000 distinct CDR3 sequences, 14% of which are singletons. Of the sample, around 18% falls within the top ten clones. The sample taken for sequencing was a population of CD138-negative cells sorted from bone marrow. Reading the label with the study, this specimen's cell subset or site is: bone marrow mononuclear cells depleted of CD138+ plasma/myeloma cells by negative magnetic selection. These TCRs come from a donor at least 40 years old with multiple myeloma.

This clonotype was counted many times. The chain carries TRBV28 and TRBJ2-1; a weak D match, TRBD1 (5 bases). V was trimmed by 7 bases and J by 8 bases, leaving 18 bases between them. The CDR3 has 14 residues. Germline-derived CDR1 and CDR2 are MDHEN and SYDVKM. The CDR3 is CASTNVIGADEQFF. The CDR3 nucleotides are TGTGCCAGCACCAACGTGATAGGGGCTGATGAGCAGTTCTTC.

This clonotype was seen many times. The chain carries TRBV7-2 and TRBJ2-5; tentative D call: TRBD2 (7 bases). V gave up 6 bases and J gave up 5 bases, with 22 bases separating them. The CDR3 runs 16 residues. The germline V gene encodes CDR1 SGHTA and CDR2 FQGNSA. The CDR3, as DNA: TGTGCCAGCAGAAAGACGAGGGGGGGGCCCTTGGAGACCCAGTACTTC. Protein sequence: CASRKTRGGPLETQYF.

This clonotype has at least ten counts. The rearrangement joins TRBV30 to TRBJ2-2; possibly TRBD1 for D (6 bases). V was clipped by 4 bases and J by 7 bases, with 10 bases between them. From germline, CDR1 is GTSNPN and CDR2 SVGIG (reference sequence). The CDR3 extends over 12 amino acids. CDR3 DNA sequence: TGTGCCTGGACCCTGACAGGCGGGGAGCTGTTTTTT. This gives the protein CAWTLTGGELFF.

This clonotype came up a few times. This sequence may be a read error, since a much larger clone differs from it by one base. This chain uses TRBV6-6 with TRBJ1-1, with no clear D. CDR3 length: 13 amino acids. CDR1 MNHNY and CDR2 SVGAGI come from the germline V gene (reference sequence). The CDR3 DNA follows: TGTGCCAGCAGTTACCTGCGGGGATCTGAAGCTCTCTTT. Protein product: CASSYLRGSEALF.

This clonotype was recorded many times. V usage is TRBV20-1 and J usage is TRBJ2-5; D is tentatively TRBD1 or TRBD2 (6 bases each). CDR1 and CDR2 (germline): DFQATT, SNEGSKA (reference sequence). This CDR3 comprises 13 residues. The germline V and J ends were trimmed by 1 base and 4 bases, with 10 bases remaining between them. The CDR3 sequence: CSARAQGGETQYF. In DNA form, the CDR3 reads TGCAGTGCTAGAGCACAGGGAGGAGAGACCCAGTACTTC.

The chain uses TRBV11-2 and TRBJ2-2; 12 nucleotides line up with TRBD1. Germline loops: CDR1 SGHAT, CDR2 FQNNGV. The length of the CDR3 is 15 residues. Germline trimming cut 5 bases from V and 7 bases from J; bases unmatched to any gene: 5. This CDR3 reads CASSRGQGAGGELFF. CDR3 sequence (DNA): TGTGCCAGCAGCCGGGGACAGGGGGCTGGCGGGGAGCTGTTTTTT.

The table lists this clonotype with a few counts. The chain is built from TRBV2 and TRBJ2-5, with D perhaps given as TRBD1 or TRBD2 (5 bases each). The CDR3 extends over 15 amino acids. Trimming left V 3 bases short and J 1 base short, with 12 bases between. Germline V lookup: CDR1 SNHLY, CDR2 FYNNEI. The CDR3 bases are TGTGCCAGCAGTGACGGGGCAGGGTTCCAAGAGACCCAGTACTTC. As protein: CASSDGAGFQETQYF.

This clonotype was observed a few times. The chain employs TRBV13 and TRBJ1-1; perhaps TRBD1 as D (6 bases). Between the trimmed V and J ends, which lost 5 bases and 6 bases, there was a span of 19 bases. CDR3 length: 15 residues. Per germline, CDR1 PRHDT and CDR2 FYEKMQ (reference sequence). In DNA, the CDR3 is TGTGCCAGCAGCCCATACGGTAGGGGGGGCGCTGAAGCTTTCTTT. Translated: CASSPYGRGGAEAFF.

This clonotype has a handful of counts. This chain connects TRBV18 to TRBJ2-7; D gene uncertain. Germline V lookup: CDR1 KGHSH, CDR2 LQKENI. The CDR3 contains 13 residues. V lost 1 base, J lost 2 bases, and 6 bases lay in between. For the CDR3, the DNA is TGTGCCAGCTCACCACTTGGGCCCTACGAGCAGTACTTC. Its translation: CASSPLGPYEQYF.

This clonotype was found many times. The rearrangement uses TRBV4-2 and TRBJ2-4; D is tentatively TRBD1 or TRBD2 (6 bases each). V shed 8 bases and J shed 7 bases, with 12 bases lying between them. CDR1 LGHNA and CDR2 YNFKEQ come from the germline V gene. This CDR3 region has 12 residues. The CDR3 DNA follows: TGTGCCAGCGGAACGGGGGCGAACATTCAGTACTTC. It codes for CASGTGANIQYF.

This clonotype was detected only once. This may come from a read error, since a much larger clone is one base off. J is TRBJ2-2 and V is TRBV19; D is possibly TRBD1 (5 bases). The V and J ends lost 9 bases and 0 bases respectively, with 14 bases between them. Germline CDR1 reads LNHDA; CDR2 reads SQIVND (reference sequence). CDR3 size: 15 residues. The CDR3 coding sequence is TGTGCCAGCAGCCGACAGAACACGAACACCGGGGAGCTGTTTTTT. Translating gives CASSRQNTNTGELFF.

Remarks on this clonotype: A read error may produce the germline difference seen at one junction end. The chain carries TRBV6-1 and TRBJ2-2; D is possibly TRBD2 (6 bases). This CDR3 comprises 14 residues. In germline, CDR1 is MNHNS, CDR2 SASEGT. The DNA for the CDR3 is TGTGCCAGCAGTCACAAGGATCGTGGCGGGGAGCAGTTATTT. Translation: CASSHKDRGGEQLF.

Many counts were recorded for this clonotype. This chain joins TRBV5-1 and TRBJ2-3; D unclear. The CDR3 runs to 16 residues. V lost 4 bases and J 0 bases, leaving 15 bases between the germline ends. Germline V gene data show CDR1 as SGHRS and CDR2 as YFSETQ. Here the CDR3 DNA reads TGCGCCAGCAGCCTCCTTCGAGACGCTAGCACAGATACGCAGTATTTT. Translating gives CASSLLRDASTDTQYF.

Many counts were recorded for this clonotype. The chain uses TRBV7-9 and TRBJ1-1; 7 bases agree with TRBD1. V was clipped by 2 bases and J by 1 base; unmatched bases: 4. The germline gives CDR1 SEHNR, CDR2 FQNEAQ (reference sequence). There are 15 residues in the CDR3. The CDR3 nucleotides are TGTGCCAGCAGCTTATGGGGGACAGCGAACACTGAAGCTTTCTTT. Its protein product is CASSLWGTANTEAFF.

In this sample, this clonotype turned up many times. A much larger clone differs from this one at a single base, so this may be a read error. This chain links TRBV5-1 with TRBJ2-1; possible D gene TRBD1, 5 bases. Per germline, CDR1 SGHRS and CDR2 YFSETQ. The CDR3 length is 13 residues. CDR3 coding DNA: TGCGCCAGCAGCTTGGTGTGGGGCAATGGGCAGTTCTTC. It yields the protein CASSLVWGNGQFF.

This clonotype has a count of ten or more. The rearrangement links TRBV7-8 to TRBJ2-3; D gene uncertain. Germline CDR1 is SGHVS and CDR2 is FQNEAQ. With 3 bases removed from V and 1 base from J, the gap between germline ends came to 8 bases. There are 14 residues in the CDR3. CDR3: CASSFGGRTDTQYF. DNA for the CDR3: TGTGCCAGCAGCTTCGGCGGCCGCACAGATACGCAGTATTTT.

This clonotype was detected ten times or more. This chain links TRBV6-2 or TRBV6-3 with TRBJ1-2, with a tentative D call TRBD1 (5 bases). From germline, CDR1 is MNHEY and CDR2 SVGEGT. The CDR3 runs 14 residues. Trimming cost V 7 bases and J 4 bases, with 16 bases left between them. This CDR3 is CASKKTTEGYGYTF. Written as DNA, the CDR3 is TGTGCCAGCAAAAAGACGACAGAAGGCTATGGCTACACCTTC.

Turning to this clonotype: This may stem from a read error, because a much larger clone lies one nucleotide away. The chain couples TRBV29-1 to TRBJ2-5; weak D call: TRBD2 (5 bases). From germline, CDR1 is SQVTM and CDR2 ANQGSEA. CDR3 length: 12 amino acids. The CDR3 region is CSLEGGSEIQYF. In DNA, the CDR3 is TGCAGCCTCGAGGGTGGATCAGAGATCCAGTACTTC.

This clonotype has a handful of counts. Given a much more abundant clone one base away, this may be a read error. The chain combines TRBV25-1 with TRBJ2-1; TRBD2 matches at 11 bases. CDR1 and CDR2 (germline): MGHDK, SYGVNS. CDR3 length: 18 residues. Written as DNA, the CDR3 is TGTGCCAGCCCTATGGCTAGCGGGGGGTTAATCTCCTACAATGCGCAGTTCTTC. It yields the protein CASPMASGGLISYNAQFF.

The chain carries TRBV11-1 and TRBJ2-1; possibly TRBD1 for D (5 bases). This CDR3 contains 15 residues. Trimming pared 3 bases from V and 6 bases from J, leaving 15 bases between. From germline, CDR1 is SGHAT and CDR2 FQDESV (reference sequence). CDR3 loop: CASSFSWAQGNEQFF. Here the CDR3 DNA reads TGTGCCAGCAGCTTCTCGTGGGCCCAGGGCAATGAGCAGTTCTTC.

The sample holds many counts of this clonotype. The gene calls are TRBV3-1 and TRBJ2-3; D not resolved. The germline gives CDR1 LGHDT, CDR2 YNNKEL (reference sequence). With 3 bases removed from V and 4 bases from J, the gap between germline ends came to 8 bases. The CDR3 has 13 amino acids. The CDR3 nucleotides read TGTGCCAGCAGCCAGGTAGTGGCAGATACGCAGTATTTT. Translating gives CASSQVVADTQYF.

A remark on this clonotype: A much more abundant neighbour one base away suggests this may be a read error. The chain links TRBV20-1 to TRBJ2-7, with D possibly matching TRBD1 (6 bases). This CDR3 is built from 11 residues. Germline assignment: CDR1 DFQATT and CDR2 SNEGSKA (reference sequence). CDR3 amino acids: CSAKQGYEQHF. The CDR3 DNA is TGCAGTGCTAAACAGGGCTACGAGCAGCACTTC.

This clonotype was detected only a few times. The CDR3 bases are TGTGCCAGCAGAAGGGGAAACAATCAGCCCCAGCATTTT. Its protein is CASRRGNNQPQHF. The genes are TRBV28 and TRBJ1-5, with D perhaps matching TRBD1 (5 bases). V lost 6 bases and J 3 bases, leaving 9 bases between the germline ends. Looked up from germline, CDR1 is MDHEN and CDR2 is SYDVKM. The CDR3 runs 13 residues.

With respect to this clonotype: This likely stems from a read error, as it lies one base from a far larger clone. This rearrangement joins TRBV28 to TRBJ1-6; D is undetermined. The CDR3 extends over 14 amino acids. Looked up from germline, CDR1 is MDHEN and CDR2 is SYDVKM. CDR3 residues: CASSSTDSNTEVFF. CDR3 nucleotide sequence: TGTGCCAGCAGTTCCACGGACTCGAACACTGAAGTTTTCTTT.

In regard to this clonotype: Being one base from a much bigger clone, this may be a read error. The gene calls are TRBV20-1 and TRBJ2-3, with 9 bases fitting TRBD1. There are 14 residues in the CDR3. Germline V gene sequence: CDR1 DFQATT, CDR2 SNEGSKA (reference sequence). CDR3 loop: CRARGPGQGATQYF. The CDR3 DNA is TGCAGGGCTAGAGGTCCGGGACAGGGAGCTACGCAGTATTTT.

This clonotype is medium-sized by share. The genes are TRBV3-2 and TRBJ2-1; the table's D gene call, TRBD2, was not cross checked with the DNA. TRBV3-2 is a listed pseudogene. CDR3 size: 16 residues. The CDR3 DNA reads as TGTGCCAGCAGCCCTCCCGCCCCAATGATAAACAATGAGCAGTTCTTC. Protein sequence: CASSPPAPMINNEQFF.

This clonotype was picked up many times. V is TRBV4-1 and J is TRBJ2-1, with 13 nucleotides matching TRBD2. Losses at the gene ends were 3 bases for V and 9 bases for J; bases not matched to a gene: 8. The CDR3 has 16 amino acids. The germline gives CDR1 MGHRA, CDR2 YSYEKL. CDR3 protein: CASSHLVTSGGGEQFF. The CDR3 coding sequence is TGCGCCAGCAGCCATTTGGTAACTAGCGGGGGGGGTGAGCAGTTCTTC.

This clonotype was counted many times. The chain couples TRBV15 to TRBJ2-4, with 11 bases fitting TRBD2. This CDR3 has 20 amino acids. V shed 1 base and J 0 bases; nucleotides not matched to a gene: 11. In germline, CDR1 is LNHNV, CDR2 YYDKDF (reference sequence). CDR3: CATSRGNPLAGVLAKNIQYF. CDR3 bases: TGTGCCACCAGCAGAGGAAACCCACTAGCGGGGGTTCTAGCCAAAAACATTCAGTACTTC.